This T cell receptor beta chain was documented in a study of cytomegalovirus exposure and HLA in healthy donors. Study-wide results and caveats: Listed as cytomegalovirus-associated were 150 or so TCR beta chains. Subsequent analysis revealed that first-cohort TCR clusters tended to co-occur in the approximately 120 validation repertoires.

Details on this clone: The antigen is not known.

The table came from immunoSEQ multiplex PCR; TCRdb's copy has only in-frame clones and leaves some out. The top ten clones hold almost 1.5% of a sample with some 140,000 clones, about 83% of them seen once. The CDR3 sequence is 14 residues long. The germline V gene has CDR1 SGHRS and CDR2 YFSETQ. The trim removed 1 base at V and 5 bases at J, leaving 5 bases unmatched. The chain couples TRBV5-1 to TRBJ2-7, with TRBD2 identical over 8 bases. The sequencing sample was made of PBMCs. The origin of this receptor is a woman in her twenties or thirties in good health and CMV-seronegative. The CDR3 DNA follows: TGCGCCAGCAGCTTGCGGGGGGGAAGGGACGAGCAGTACTTC. It translates to CASSLRGGRDEQYF.